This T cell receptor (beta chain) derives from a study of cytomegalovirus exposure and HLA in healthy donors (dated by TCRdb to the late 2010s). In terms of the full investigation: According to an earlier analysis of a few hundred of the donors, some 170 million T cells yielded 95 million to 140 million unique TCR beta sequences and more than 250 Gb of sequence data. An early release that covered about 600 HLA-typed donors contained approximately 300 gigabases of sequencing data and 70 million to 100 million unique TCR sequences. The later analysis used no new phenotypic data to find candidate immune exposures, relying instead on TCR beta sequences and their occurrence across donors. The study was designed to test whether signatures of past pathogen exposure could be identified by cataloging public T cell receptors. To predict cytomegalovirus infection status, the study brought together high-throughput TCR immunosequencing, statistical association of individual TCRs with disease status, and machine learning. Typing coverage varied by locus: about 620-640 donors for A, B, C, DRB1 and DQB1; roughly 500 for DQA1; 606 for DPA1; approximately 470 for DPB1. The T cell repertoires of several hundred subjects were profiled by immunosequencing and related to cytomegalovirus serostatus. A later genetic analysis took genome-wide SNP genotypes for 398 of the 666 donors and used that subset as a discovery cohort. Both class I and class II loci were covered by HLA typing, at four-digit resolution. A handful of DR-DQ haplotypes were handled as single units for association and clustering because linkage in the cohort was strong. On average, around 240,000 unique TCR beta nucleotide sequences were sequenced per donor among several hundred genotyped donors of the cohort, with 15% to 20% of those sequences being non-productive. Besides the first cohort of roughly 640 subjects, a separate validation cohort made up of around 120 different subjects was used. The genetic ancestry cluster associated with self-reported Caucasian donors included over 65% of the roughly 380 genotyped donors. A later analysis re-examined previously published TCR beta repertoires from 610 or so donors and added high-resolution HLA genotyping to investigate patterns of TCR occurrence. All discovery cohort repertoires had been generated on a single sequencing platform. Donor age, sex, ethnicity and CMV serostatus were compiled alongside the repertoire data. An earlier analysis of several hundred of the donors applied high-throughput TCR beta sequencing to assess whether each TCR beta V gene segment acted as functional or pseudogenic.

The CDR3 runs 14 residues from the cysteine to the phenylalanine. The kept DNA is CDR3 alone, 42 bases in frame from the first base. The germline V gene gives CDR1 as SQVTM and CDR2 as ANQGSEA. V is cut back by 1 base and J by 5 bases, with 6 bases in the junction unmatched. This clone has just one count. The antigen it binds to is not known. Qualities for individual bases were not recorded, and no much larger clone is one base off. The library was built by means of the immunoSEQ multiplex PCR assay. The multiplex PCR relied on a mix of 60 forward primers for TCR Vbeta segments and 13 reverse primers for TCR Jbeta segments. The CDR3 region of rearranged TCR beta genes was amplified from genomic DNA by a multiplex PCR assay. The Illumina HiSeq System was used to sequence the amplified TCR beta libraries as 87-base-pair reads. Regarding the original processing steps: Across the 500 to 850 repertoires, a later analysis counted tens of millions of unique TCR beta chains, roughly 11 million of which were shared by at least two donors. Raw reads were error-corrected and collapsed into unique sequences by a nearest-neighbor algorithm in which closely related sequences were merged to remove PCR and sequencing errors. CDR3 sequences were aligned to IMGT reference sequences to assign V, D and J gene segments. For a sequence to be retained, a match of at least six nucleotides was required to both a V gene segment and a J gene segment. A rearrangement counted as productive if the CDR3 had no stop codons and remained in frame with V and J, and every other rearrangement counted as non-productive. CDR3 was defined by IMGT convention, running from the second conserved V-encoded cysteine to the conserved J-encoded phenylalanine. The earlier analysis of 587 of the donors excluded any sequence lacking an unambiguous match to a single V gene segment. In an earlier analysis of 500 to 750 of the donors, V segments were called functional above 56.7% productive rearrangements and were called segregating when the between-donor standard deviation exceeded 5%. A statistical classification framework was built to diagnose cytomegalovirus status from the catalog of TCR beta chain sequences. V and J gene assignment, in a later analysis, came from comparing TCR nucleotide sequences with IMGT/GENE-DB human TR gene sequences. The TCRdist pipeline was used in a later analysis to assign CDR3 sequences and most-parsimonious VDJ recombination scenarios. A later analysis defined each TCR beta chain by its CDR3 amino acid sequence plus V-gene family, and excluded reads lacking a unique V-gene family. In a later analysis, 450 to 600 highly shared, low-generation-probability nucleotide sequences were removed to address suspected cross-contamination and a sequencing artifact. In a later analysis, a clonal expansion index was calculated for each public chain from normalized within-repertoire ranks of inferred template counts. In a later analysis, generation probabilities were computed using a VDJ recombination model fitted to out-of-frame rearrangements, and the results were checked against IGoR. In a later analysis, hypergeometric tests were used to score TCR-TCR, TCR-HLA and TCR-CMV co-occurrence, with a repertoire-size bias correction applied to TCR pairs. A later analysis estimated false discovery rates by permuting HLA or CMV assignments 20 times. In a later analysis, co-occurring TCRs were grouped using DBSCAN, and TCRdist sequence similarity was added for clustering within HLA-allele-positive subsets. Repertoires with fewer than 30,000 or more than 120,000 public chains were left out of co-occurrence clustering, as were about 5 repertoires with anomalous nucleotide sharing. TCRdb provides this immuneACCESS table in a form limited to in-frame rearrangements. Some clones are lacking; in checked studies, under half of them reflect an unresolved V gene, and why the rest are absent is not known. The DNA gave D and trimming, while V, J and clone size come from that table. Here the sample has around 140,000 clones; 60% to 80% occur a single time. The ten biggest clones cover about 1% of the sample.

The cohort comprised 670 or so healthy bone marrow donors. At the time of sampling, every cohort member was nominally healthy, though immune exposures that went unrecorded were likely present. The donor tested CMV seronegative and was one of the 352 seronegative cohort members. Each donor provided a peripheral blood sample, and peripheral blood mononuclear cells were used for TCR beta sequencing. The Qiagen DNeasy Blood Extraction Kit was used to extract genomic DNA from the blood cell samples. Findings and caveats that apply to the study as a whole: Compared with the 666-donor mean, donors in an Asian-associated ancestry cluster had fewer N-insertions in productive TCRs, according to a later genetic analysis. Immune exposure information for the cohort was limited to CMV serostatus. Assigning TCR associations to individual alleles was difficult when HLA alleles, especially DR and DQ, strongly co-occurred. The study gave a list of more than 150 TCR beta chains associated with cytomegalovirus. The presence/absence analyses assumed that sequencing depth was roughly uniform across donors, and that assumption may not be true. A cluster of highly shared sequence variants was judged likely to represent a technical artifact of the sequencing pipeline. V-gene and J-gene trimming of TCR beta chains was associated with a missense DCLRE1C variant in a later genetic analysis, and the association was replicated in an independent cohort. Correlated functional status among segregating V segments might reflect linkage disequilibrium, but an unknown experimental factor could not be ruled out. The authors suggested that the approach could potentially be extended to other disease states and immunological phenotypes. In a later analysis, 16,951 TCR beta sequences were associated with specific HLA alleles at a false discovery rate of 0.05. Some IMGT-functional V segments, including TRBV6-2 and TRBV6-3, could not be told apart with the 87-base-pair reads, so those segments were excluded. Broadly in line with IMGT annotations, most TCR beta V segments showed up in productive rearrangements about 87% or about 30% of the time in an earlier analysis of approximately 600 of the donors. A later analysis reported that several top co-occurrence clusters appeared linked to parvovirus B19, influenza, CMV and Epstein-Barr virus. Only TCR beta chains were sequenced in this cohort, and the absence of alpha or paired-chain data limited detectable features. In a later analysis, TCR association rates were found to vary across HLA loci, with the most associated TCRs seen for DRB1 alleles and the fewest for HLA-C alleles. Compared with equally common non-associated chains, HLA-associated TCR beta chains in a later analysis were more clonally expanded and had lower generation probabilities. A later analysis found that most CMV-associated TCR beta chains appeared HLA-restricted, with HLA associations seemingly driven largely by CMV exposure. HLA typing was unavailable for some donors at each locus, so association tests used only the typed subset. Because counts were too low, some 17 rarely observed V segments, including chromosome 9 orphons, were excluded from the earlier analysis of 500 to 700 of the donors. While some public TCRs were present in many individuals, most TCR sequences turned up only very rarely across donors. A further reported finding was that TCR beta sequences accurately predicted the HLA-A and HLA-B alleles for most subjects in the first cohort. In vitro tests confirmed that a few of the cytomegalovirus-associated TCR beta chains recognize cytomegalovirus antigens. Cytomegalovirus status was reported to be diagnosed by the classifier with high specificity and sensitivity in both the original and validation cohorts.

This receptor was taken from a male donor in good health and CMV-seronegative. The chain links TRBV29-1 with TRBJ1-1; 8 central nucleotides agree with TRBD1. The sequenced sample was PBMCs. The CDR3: CSVEGDRGMTEAFF. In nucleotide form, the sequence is TGCAGCGTTGAAGGAGACAGGGGTATGACTGAAGCTTTCTTT.